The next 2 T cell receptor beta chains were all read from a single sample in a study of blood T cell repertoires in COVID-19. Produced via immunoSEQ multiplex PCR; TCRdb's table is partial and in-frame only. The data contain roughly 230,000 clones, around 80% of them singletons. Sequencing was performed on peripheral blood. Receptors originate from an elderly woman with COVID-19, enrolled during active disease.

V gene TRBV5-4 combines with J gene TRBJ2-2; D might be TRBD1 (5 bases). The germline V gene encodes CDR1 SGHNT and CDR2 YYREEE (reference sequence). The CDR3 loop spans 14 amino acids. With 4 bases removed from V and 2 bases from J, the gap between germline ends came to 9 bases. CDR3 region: CASSPQGNTGELFF. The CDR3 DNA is TGTGCCAGCAGCCCCCAGGGAAACACCGGGGAGCTGTTTTTT.

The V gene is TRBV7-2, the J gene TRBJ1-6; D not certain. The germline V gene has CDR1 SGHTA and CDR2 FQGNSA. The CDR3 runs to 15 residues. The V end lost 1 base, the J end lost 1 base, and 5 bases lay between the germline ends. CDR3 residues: CASSLGGSYNSPLHF. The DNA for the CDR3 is TGTGCCAGCAGCTTAGGCGGGTCCTATAATTCACCCCTCCACTTT. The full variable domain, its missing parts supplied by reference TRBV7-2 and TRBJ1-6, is GAGVSQSPSNKVTEKGKDVELRCDPISGHTALYWYRQSLGQGLEFLIYFQGNSAPDKSGLPSDRFSAERTGGSVSTLTIQRTQQEDSAVYLCASSLGGSYNSPLHFGNGTRLTVT.